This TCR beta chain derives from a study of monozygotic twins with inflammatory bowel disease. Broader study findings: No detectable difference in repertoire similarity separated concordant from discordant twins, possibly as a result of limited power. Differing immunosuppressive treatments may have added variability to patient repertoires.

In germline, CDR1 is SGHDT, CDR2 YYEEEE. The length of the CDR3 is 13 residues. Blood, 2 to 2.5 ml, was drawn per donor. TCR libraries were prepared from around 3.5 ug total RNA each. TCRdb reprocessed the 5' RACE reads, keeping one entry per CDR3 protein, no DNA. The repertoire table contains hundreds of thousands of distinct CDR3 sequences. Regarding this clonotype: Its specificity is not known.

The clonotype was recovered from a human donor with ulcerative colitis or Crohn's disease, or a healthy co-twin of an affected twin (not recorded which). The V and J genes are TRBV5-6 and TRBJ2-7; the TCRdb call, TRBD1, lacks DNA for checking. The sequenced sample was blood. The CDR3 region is CASSHRQSYEQYF. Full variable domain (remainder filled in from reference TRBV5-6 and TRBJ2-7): DAGVTQSPTHLIKTRGQQVTLRCSPKSGHDTVSWYQQALGQGPQFIFQYYEEEERQRGNFPDRFSGHQFPNYSSELNVNALLLGDSALYLCASSHRQSYEQYFGPGTRLTVT.